A single count supports the clone carrying this T cell receptor beta chain. What it binds is unknown. Sequencing was performed with immunoSEQ multiplex PCR; in TCRdb, only in-frame clones are kept and a portion is missing. Here the sample spans fewer than 130,000 clones, about 85% being singletons. V lost 6 bases to trimming and J lost 5 bases, with 29 bases between them. CDR3 length: 19 residues. In germline, CDR1 is MNHEY, CDR2 SMNVEV (reference sequence). This sample was taken from a study of T cell responses to AZD1222 COVID-19 vaccine. Study conclusions and caveats: The donor group comprised mostly white British people and more females; the analysis possibly underestimated clonal diversity. Samples come after the peak T cell response, not at day 14.

The chain carries TRBV27 and TRBJ2-1; the D gene could be TRBD1 or TRBD2 (6 bases each). The starting material was peripheral blood, obtained 28 days after the second AZD1222 dose. The sequence came from an adult who received the AZD1222 COVID-19 vaccine. The CDR3 region is CASRRGQRAWGAQDNEQFF. DNA for the CDR3: TGTGCCAGCAGGCGTGGTCAACGAGCGTGGGGGGCCCAAGACAATGAGCAGTTCTTC.